Given below is one TCR beta chain in context. Antigen: not known. Sampled blood was obtained at baseline, cycle 4 day 1, and cycle 7 day 1. This sample is part of a study of OX40 agonist ivuxolimab in advanced cancers. Across the whole study: Ivuxolimab, an agonistic anti-OX40 (CD134) antibody, was given to patients. Patients receiving dose escalation had hepatocellular carcinoma, melanoma, renal cell or head and neck cancer. The study, taken as a whole, reports: Some nonresponders additionally presented with little normalized T-cell clonal expansion.

Assay used: immunoSEQ multiplex PCR; TCRdb lists only in-frame clones, some missing. The sample holds 50,000 or so clones, roughly 90% seen once. Germline V gene data show CDR1 as SGHTA and CDR2 as FQGTGA. V was trimmed by 1 base and J by 6 bases, leaving 18 bases between them. The CDR3 totals 16 residues. The TCR comes from an adult with an advanced solid tumor such as melanoma, head and neck, liver or kidney cancer. The chain recombines TRBV7-3 with TRBJ1-2; no firm D call. Sequences were derived from CD4+ or CD8+ T cells sorted from blood, sampled in a trial of the OX40 agonist ivuxolimab. The CDR3 nucleotides are TGTGCCAGCAGCTTAAGCTCGCCAGGAGCGTGGGATGGCTACACCTTC. Translated, it gives CASSLSSPGAWDGYTF.